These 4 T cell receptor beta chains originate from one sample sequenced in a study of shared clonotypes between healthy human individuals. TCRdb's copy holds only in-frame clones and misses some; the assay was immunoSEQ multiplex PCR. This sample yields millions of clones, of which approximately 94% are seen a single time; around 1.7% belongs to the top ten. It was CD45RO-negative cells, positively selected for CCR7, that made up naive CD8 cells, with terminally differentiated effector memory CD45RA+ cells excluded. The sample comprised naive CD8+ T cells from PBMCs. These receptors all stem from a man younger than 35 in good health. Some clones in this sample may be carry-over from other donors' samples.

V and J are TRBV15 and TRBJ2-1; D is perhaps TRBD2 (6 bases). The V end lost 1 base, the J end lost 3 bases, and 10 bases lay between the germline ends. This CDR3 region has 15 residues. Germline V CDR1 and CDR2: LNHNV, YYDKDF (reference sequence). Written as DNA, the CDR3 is TGTGCCACCAGCAGAGCGGGAGTGGTCTACAATGAGCAGTTCTTC. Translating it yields CATSRAGVVYNEQFF.

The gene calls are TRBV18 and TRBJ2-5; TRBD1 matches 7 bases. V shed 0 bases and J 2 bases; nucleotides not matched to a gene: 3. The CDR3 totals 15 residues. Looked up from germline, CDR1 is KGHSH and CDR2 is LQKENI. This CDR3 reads CASSPPGQNQETQYF. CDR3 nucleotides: TGTGCCAGCTCACCACCGGGACAGAATCAAGAGACCCAGTACTTC.

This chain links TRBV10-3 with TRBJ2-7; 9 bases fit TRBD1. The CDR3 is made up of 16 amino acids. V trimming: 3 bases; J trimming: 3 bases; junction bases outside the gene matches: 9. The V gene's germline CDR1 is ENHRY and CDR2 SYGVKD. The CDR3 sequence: CAISDPPGTGHYEQYF. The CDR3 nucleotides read TGTGCCATCAGTGATCCCCCCGGGACAGGGCACTACGAGCAGTACTTC.

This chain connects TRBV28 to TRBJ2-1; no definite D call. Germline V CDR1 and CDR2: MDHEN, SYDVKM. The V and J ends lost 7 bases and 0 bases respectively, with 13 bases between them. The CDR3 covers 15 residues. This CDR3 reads CASKVFRSSYNEQFF. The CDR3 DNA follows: TGTGCCAGCAAGGTCTTCAGAAGCTCCTACAATGAGCAGTTCTTC.